This T cell receptor (beta chain) was sequenced for a study of blood T cell repertoires in COVID-19. As for the study in general: Acute and convalescent COVID-19 specimens originated in the United States, Italy and Spain. Sources were T cells, B-cell-depleted T cells, or PBMCs; the material itself was cDNA or gDNA.

The CDR3 extends over 15 amino acids. J was trimmed by 10 bases and V by 4 bases; bases with no gene match: 11. Looked up from germline, CDR1 is GTSNPN and CDR2 is SVGIG (reference sequence). As originally analysed: For nucleated cells, counts were estimated from reference gene primer amplification. The method was immunoSEQ multiplex PCR; TCRdb's version includes in-frame clones alone and lacks a portion of them. V and J calls and clone size are those listed in that table; D and trimming were worked out from the DNA. The sample includes over 85,000 clones, around 81% of them seen just once. Material for sequencing was peripheral blood. The source of this sequence is a woman in her seventies with acute or convalescent COVID-19. V usage is TRBV30 and J usage is TRBJ1-6; 9 nucleotides agree with TRBD1. The CDR3 sequence: CAWTFRTGARSPLHF. The CDR3 DNA is TGTGCCTGGACCTTCCGGACAGGGGCCAGGTCACCCCTCCACTTT.